This T cell receptor beta chain comes out of a study of shared clonotypes between healthy human individuals. Generated by immunoSEQ multiplex PCR, the TCRdb table keeps only in-frame clones and is missing some. This sample carries approximately 2.5 million clones, under 95% of them seen once, and the ten largest clones take roughly 0.39%. Comments on this clone: Its matching antigen is unknown. This sample includes further DNA sequences coding for the same CDR3.

V gave up 4 bases and J gave up 2 bases; unmatched junction bases: 3. Looked up from germline, CDR1 is SGHRS and CDR2 is YFSETQ. The CDR3 is made up of 14 amino acids. Findings of the study overall: Clonotypes shared by all four sorted-subset donors had higher generation probabilities than non-shared clonotypes. Larger estimated richness was generally recorded for naive subsets relative to memory subsets.

The TCR comes from a man aged 18 to 30 in good health. Some clones in this sample may be carry-over from other donors' samples. The material sequenced was naive CD4+ T cells from PBMCs. The sample's subset: CD45RA+ positively selected. The V call is TRBV5-1, the J call TRBJ1-2; 9 bases agree with TRBD1. CDR3 in DNA: TGCGCCAGCAGCCCGGGACAGGGAAACTATGGCTACACCTTC. Its protein product is CASSPGQGNYGYTF.